The T cell receptor (beta chain) under discussion was sequenced for a study of control samples from healthy donors and cancer patients. The table came from immunoSEQ multiplex PCR; TCRdb's copy has only in-frame clones and leaves some out. The data contain 150,000 to 200,000 clones, about 94% of them singletons. Germline CDR1 reads MGHRA; CDR2 reads YSYEKL. The CDR3 totals 13 residues. The V end lost 1 base, the J end lost 4 bases, and 8 bases lay between the germline ends. The chain carries TRBV4-1 and TRBJ2-7; no definite D call. Sequencing was done on a sample of blood. The TCR originated in a young woman in good health. CDR3 DNA sequence: TGCGCCAGCAGCCAAGCACCGGAGTACGAGCAGTACTTC. It codes for CASSQAPEYEQYF.